The next 15 T cell receptor beta chains were all read from a single sample in a study. MiXCR, applied by TCRdb to the RT-PCR reads, yields one record per CDR3 protein. The table lists almost 700,000 distinct CDR3 sequences, 14% of them singletons, with roughly 3.9% in the top ten. Sequenced: memory CD4+ T cells from blood. The origin of the receptors is a female donor in good health, serving as a healthy control.

This clonotype was found a few times. The chain couples TRBV6-1 to TRBJ1-1; D may be TRBD1 (6 bases). Between the trimmed V and J ends, which lost 6 bases and 0 bases, there was a span of 11 bases. The CDR3 is made up of 14 amino acids. The germline V gene has CDR1 MNHNS and CDR2 SASEGT. Here the CDR3 DNA reads TGTGCCAGCAGGTTGGACAGTCTGAACACTGAAGCTTTCTTT. This codes for CASRLDSLNTEAFF.

There are a few counts of this clonotype. The chain couples TRBV20-1 to TRBJ2-1, with a tentative D call TRBD1 (6 bases). This CDR3 spans 16 amino acids. Germline CDR1 DFQATT, CDR2 SNEGSKA (reference sequence). The V and J ends lost 0 bases and 3 bases respectively, with 15 bases between them. CDR3 sequence (DNA): TGCAGTGCTAGAGAGACGGGACACAGATTCTACAATGAGCAGTTCTTC. Its translation is CSARETGHRFYNEQFF.

This chain connects TRBV5-1 to TRBJ2-2; perhaps TRBD1 as D (5 bases). This CDR3 contains 14 residues. Between the trimmed V and J ends, which lost 4 bases and 6 bases, there was a span of 13 bases. Germline CDR1 reads SGHRS; CDR2 reads YFSETQ. Written as DNA, the CDR3 is TGCGCCAGCAGCCAGGGTGTAGACGCCGGGGAGCTGTTTTTT. Its translation: CASSQGVDAGELFF.

This clonotype was seen a handful of times. The V gene is TRBV24-1, the J gene TRBJ2-3; 14 bases are shared with TRBD2. Trimming cost V 4 bases and J 3 bases; bases outside gene matches: 8. The CDR3 contains 18 residues. The germline V gene encodes CDR1 KGHDR and CDR2 SFDVKD. The CDR3 sequence: CATSDPSTSGRGTDTQYF. The CDR3 nucleotides are TGTGCCACCAGTGACCCATCGACTAGCGGGAGGGGAACAGATACGCAGTATTTT.

This clonotype was seen at least ten times. The chain employs TRBV10-3 and TRBJ2-1, with a possible D match to TRBD2 (6 bases). This CDR3 comprises 15 residues. V lost 7 bases to trimming and J lost 5 bases, with 18 bases between them. Germline lookup yields CDR1 ENHRY and CDR2 SYGVKD. CDR3 sequence reads: CAITEGSGHDNEQFF. CDR3 sequence (DNA): TGTGCCATCACCGAGGGGAGCGGGCACGACAATGAGCAGTTCTTC.

This clonotype was counted only a few times. This chain uses TRBV20-1 with TRBJ2-2, with TRBD2 matching 8 bases. The ends lost 1 base at V and 4 bases at J; junction bases unmatched: 2. CDR1 is DFQATT, CDR2 SNEGSKA, per germline (reference sequence). CDR3 length equals 14 residues. The CDR3 here is CSARAGGITGELFF. CDR3 nucleotides: TGCAGTGCTAGAGCGGGGGGGATCACCGGGGAGCTGTTTTTT.

In its sample, this clonotype was seen many times. The gene calls are TRBV18 and TRBJ1-1, with a possible D match to TRBD1 (5 bases). V gave up 1 base and J gave up 11 bases, with 14 bases separating them. Germline CDR1 KGHSH, CDR2 LQKENI. The CDR3 is 13 residues long. As DNA, the CDR3 is TGTGCCAGCTCACCACAAGGGGAAGAGGAGGCTTTCTTT. It is translated as CASSPQGEEEAFF.

V gene TRBV4-3 combines with J gene TRBJ2-5; 7 bases are shared with TRBD1. V trimming: 8 bases; J trimming: 5 bases; junction bases outside the gene matches: 14. Germline V gene sequence: CDR1 LGHNA, CDR2 YSLEER. This CDR3 contains 15 residues. The CDR3 DNA reads as TGCGCCAGCTCCCTCCTCCGAGGGGGCCGGGAGACCCAGTACTTC. Its protein product is CASSLLRGGRETQYF.

This clonotype was seen a handful of times. This chain links TRBV30 with TRBJ2-1, with 11 positions matching TRBD2. CDR3 size: 14 residues. V lost 6 bases and J lost 3; bases outside the gene matches: 4. The V gene's germline CDR1 is GTSNPN and CDR2 SVGIG (reference sequence). CDR3 nucleotides: TGTGCCTGTAAACTAGCGGGAGTCTACAATGAGCAGTTCTTC. Translation gives CACKLAGVYNEQFF. The entire variable domain, with the rest obtained from reference TRBV30 and TRBJ2-1, is as follows: SQTIHQWPATLVQPVGSPLSLECTVEGTSNPNLYWYRQAAGRGLQLLFYSVGIGQISSEVPQNLSASRPQDRQFILSSKKLLLSDSGFYLCACKLAGVYNEQFFGPGTRLTVL.

In its sample, this clonotype was seen many times. J is TRBJ2-4 and V is TRBV20-1; D might be TRBD2 (6 bases). CDR1 is DFQATT, CDR2 SNEGSKA, per germline (reference sequence). The CDR3 consists of 14 residues. The CDR3 bases are TGCAGCCTATGGCCGGGGGTAGCCAAAAACATTCAGTACTTC. It translates to CSLWPGVAKNIQYF.

Written as DNA, the CDR3 is TGTGCCACCGTCGACGGGGCGGGAGAGACCCAGTACTTC. Translation: CATVDGAGETQYF. The J gene is TRBJ2-5, the V gene TRBV24-1; D possibly uses TRBD1 or TRBD2 (5 bases each). Germline CDR1 is KGHDR and CDR2 is SFDVKD. There are 13 residues in the CDR3. Trimming took off 9 bases at V and 4 bases at J, with 14 bases between the two ends.

This clonotype has more than one count but fewer than ten. The chain combines TRBV10-3 with TRBJ1-2; 9 bases agree with TRBD1. CDR3 size: 14 residues. The V and J ends lost 6 bases and 2 bases, in that order; junction bases with no gene match: 4. Germline CDR1 ENHRY, CDR2 SYGVKD. DNA of the CDR3: TGTGCCATCAGAAGAGGACAGGGGAACTATGGCTACACCTTC. This sequence encodes CAIRRGQGNYGYTF.

In this sample, this clonotype turned up a few times. This chain joins TRBV20-1 and TRBJ1-3, with D unclear. This CDR3 spans 11 amino acids. V shed 3 bases and J shed 4 bases, with 4 bases lying between them. Germline values: CDR1 DFQATT, CDR2 SNEGSKA (reference sequence). The CDR3 loop reads CSARSGNTIYF. DNA for the CDR3: TGCAGTGCTAGGAGCGGAAACACCATATATTTT.

This clonotype was counted only a few times. The chain links TRBV18 to TRBJ1-4; TRBD1 matches at 7 bases. CDR3 length equals 15 residues. The V gene's germline CDR1 is KGHSH and CDR2 LQKENI. After removal of 4 bases from V and 8 bases from J, the junction contained 10 bases not matched to a gene. The chain's CDR3 is CASSLEGGLREKLFF. The DNA for the CDR3 is TGTGCCAGCTCACTAGAAGGGGGCCTCCGGGAAAAACTGTTTTTT. The variable domain in full, completed from reference TRBV18 and TRBJ1-4, reads NAGVMQNPRHLVRRRGQEARLRCSPMKGHSHVYWYRQLPEEGLKFMVYLQKENIIDESGMPKERFSAEFPKEGPSILRIQQVVRGDSAAYFCASSLEGGLREKLFFGSGTQLSVL.

The chain uses TRBV2 and TRBJ1-5; 7 bases map to TRBD1. This CDR3 contains 15 residues. Germline assignment: CDR1 SNHLY and CDR2 FYNNEI. The J segment lost 4 bases and the V segment lost 6 bases, leaving 9 bases of the junction unmatched. The CDR3 sequence: CASSAFRDSNQPQHF. The CDR3 DNA sequence: TGTGCCAGCAGCGCGTTCCGGGACAGTAATCAGCCCCAGCATTTT.